The T cell receptor beta chain under discussion was sequenced for a study of T cells after yellow fever vaccination. MiXCR, run by TCRdb on the 5' RACE reads, gives a single entry per CDR3 protein. The table lists hundreds of thousands of distinct CDR3 sequences, around 5.2% of them singletons. Study conclusions and caveats: The booster saw the reappearance of most primary-vaccination clones (around 96% CD4, 80% to 90% CD8).

V was pared by 1 base and J by 4 bases, with 7 bases between. CDR3 size: 14 residues. Germline V gene lookup returns CDR1 KGHDR and CDR2 SFDVKD. This clonotype has a handful of counts. Its specificity is not known. The input for sequencing was CD4+ T cells sorted from PBMCs, taken on the day of the yellow fever booster vaccination. The TCR was taken from a young man who received the YFV17D yellow fever vaccine. The V and J genes are TRBV24-1 and TRBJ2-1, with unresolved D. DNA of the CDR3: TGTGCCACCAGTGATTTTAGCAGATACAATGAGCAGTTCTTC. This encodes CATSDFSRYNEQFF.